This paragraph covers one T cell receptor beta chain sequence. Its antigen is currently unknown. Primed by a sample-barcoded 5' primer and a J-beta primer mix, a second PCR proceeded for 7 to 11 cycles. TCRdb fed the 5' RACE reads into MiXCR, producing one record per CDR3 protein. The table shows hundreds of thousands of distinct CDR3 sequences, with more than 50% occurring only once. The sample belongs to a study of blood T cells in healthy people across ages. Findings of the study overall: More naive CD4+ cells and higher diversity were found in long-lived than in aged donors.

This TCR came from a man aged 35 to 55 in good health. Sequenced: blood.

The DNA of the CDR3 is TGTGCCAGCAGTACGACAGGTTGTAGCTACACCTTC. Protein: CASSTTGCSYTF. The V gene is TRBV6-1, the J gene TRBJ1-2; tentatively, D is TRBD1 (6 bases). Germline lookup yields CDR1 MNHNS and CDR2 SASEGT. Trimming pared 5 bases from V and 9 bases from J, leaving 13 bases between. The CDR3 consists of 12 residues.